This T cell receptor beta chain stems from a study of beta chain bispecific antibodies for T cell cancers. The wider study: Sequenced cells survived coculture with leukemia lines plus bispecific antibodies. Points from the study as a whole: Normal T cells contributed less of the targeted TRBV signal than the leukemia cells did. Versus anti-CD19, anti-TRBV12 exposure cut the TRBV12-3 share of TRBV signal by approximately 99%.

TCRdb processed the 5' RACE reads anew with MiXCR; each CDR3 protein has one entry. This sample has 20,000 to 25,000 distinct CDR3 sequences, with just over 2% found just once. V was clipped by 5 bases and J by 4 bases, with 9 bases between them. The length of the CDR3 is 12 residues. Germline V gene lookup returns CDR1 MDHEN and CDR2 SYDVKM. T cells were expanded from blood mononuclear cells for 3 to 4 days with anti-CD3 OKT3 or CD3/CD28 beads. Each coculture: some 5 x 10^4 target cells, some 5 x 10^4 normal T cells, bispecific antibody. This clonotype was seen repeatedly, ten times or more. No antigen is known for it.

Sample: healthy donor T cells cultured with leukemia cells, taken from a culture containing a bispecific antibody targeting TCR Vbeta12. The receptor comes from a human donor in good health. Some clones in this sample may be carry-over from other donors' samples. The V call is TRBV28, the J call TRBJ2-7; D unresolved. Here the CDR3 reads CASSETKYEQYF. CDR3 in DNA: TGTGCCAGCAGTGAGACCAAGTACGAGCAGTACTTC.